Sequencing of this T cell receptor (beta chain) was carried out in a study of shared clonotypes between healthy human individuals. Study-level information: There were three CD4 naive, three CD4 memory, two CD8 naive and one CD8 memory plates per donor.

Positive CCR7 selection of CD45RO-negative cells yielded the naive CD8 cells, and terminally differentiated effector memory CD45RA+ cells were excluded. Caucasian adults living in Nashville, Tennessee, provided all samples. Trimming took 3 bases from V and 6 from J; bases not matched to a gene: 16. CDR3 length: 18 amino acids. CDR1 and CDR2 from the germline V gene are MGHRA and YSYEKL. Only in-frame clones appear in the TCRdb table, and some are missing; sequencing was by immunoSEQ multiplex PCR. The sample lists hundreds of thousands of clones, approximately 96% occurring once. The receptor's source is a woman aged 25 to 39 in good health. J is TRBJ2-3 and V is TRBV4-1; 9 positions match TRBD1. The sample taken for sequencing was naive CD8+ T cells sorted from blood. CDR3 sequence reads: CASSQVTPGTGIEDTQYF. CDR3 DNA sequence: TGCGCCAGCAGCCAGGTCACTCCCGGGACAGGGATAGAGGATACGCAGTATTTT.